This is a list of T cell receptor beta chains from one sample in a study of cytomegalovirus exposure and HLA in healthy donors. TCRdb's copy holds only in-frame clones and misses some; the assay was immunoSEQ multiplex PCR. The sample records about 160,000 clones, 80% to 85% being singletons. The sequencing input was PBMCs. Receptor source: a girl aged 2 to 10 in good health and CMV-seropositive. Both conserved end residues are part of each CDR3. The D gene is left open where the match is weak. A row's size may be missing; if present it is once, few, many or a size class.

D gene: NA
J gene: TRBJ2-3
clone size: NA
V gene: TRBV5-1
CDR3 protein: CASSFLRNRGDTQYF
CDR3 DNA: TGCGCCAGCAGCTTTTTGCGGAACCGGGGAGATACGCAGTATTTT

D gene: TRBD1
J gene: TRBJ1-3
clone size: few
V gene: TRBV29-1
CDR3 protein: CSVSTGVEGNTIYF
CDR3 DNA: TGCAGCGTTTCGACAGGGGTTGAGGGAAACACCATATATTTT

D gene: TRBD1
J gene: TRBJ1-1
clone size: few
V gene: TRBV18
CDR3 protein: CASSASGTGRPPGAFF
CDR3 DNA: TGTGCCAGCTCAGCTTCCGGGACAGGGAGGCCGCCTGGAGCTTTCTTT

D gene: TRBD2
J gene: TRBJ2-1
clone size: NA
V gene: TRBV30
CDR3 protein: CAWRAAGGRNEQFF
CDR3 DNA: TGTGCCTGGAGGGCAGCGGGAGGGCGGAATGAGCAGTTCTTC

D gene: NA
J gene: TRBJ2-7
clone size: few
V gene: TRBV6-1
CDR3 protein: CASSRDNIAYEQYF
CDR3 DNA: TGTGCCAGCAGTCGGGACAATATTGCCTACGAGCAGTACTTC

D gene: TRBD2
J gene: TRBJ2-1
clone size: NA
V gene: TRBV4-1
CDR3 protein: CASSQAGLAGEKNEQFF
CDR3 DNA: TGCGCCAGCAGCCAGGCGGGACTAGCGGGAGAAAAAAATGAGCAGTTCTTC

D gene: NA
J gene: TRBJ2-1
clone size: few
V gene: TRBV15
CDR3 protein: CATSRERSHEQFF
CDR3 DNA: TGTGCCACCAGCAGAGAGCGGAGCCATGAGCAGTTCTTC

D gene: TRBD1
J gene: TRBJ1-1
clone size: once
V gene: TRBV30
CDR3 protein: CAWSSRDSYTEAFF
CDR3 DNA: TGTGCCTGGAGTAGTAGGGACAGCTACACTGAAGCTTTCTTT

D gene: NA
J gene: TRBJ1-4
clone size: NA
V gene: TRBV19
CDR3 protein: CASRGRWEEEKLFF
CDR3 DNA: TGTGCCAGCCGGGGTAGGTGGGAGGAGGAAAAACTGTTTTTT

D gene: TRBD1
J gene: TRBJ1-4
clone size: few
V gene: TRBV7-9
CDR3 protein: CASSLGFGDRLNEKLFF
CDR3 DNA: TGTGCCAGCAGCTTAGGCTTCGGGGACAGGCTAAATGAAAAACTGTTTTTT

D gene: NA
J gene: TRBJ2-2
clone size: few
V gene: TRBV6-5
CDR3 protein: CASSYSKTANTGELFF
CDR3 DNA: TGTGCCAGCAGTTACTCGAAGACAGCTAACACCGGGGAGCTGTTTTTT

D gene: NA
J gene: TRBJ1-1
clone size: NA
V gene: TRBV5-1
CDR3 protein: CASSLGPGNTEAFF
CDR3 DNA: TGCGCCAGCAGCTTGGGCCCAGGAAACACTGAAGCTTTCTTT

D gene: TRBD1
J gene: TRBJ2-5
clone size: NA
V gene: TRBV7-6
CDR3 protein: CASSWGQGQETQYF
CDR3 DNA: TGTGCCAGCAGCTGGGGACAGGGACAAGAGACCCAGTACTTC

D gene: NA
J gene: TRBJ2-1
clone size: once
V gene: TRBV14
CDR3 protein: CASSRASAWGHNEQFF
CDR3 DNA: TGTGCCAGCAGCCGGGCCTCAGCTTGGGGGCACAATGAGCAGTTCTTC

D gene: TRBD1
J gene: TRBJ1-5
clone size: NA
V gene: TRBV5-1
CDR3 protein: CASPPDRGHVRRFNQPQHF
CDR3 DNA: TGCGCCAGCCCCCCCGACAGGGGGCATGTCCGGCGCTTCAATCAGCCCCAGCATTTT

D gene: NA
J gene: TRBJ2-7
clone size: NA
V gene: TRBV11-2
CDR3 protein: CASSFGSYEQYF
CDR3 DNA: TGTGCCAGCAGCTTCGGCTCCTACGAGCAGTACTTC

D gene: NA
J gene: TRBJ1-3
clone size: NA
V gene: TRBV30
CDR3 protein: CASTRNGNTIYF
CDR3 DNA: TGTGCTTCGACCAGGAACGGAAACACCATATATTTT

D gene: NA
J gene: TRBJ1-4
clone size: NA
V gene: TRBV6-1
CDR3 protein: CASSPFGNEKLFF
CDR3 DNA: TGTGCCAGCAGCCCGTTCGGTAATGAAAAACTGTTTTTT

D gene: TRBD1
J gene: TRBJ2-7
clone size: NA
V gene: TRBV19
CDR3 protein: CASSEPGTDYEQYF
CDR3 DNA: TGTGCCAGTAGTGAGCCCGGGACAGACTACGAGCAGTACTTC

D gene: NA
J gene: TRBJ1-4
clone size: NA
V gene: TRBV19
CDR3 protein: CASSIEGAKLFF
CDR3 DNA: TGTGCCAGTAGTATAGAAGGGGCAAAACTGTTTTTT

D gene: NA
J gene: TRBJ2-7
clone size: NA
V gene: TRBV4-1
CDR3 protein: CASSLEKAGGYEQYF
CDR3 DNA: TGCGCCAGCAGCCTCGAAAAGGCAGGTGGTTACGAGCAGTACTTC

D gene: NA
J gene: TRBJ2-4
clone size: few
V gene: TRBV29-1
CDR3 protein: CSVAGKAKNIQYF
CDR3 DNA: TGCAGCGTTGCGGGTAAAGCCAAAAACATTCAGTACTTC

D gene: NA
J gene: TRBJ2-5
clone size: NA
V gene: TRBV4-1
CDR3 protein: CASSQDRETQYF
CDR3 DNA: TGCGCCAGCAGCCAAGATCGGGAGACCCAGTACTTC

D gene: TRBD2
J gene: TRBJ2-5
clone size: NA
V gene: TRBV7-9
CDR3 protein: CASSLAGVRETQYF
CDR3 DNA: TGTGCCAGCAGTCTAGCGGGGGTACGGGAGACCCAGTACTTC

D gene: NA
J gene: TRBJ2-1
clone size: NA
V gene: TRBV4-1
CDR3 protein: CASSPQRLYNEQFF
CDR3 DNA: TGCGCCAGCAGCCCCCAGCGGCTTTACAATGAGCAGTTCTTC

D gene: NA
J gene: TRBJ2-7
clone size: NA
V gene: TRBV7-6
CDR3 protein: CASSLVADYEQYF
CDR3 DNA: TGTGCCAGCAGCTTAGTTGCGGACTACGAGCAGTACTTC

D gene: NA
J gene: TRBJ2-5
clone size: once
V gene: TRBV20-1
CDR3 protein: CSVGRGRSPNF
CDR3 DNA: TGCAGTGTAGGACGCGGGCGGTCCCCCAACTTC

D gene: NA
J gene: TRBJ2-1
clone size: NA
V gene: TRBV5-1
CDR3 protein: CASSLGLADYNEQFF
CDR3 DNA: TGCGCCAGCAGCTTGGGCCTCGCAGATTACAATGAGCAGTTCTTC